This is a list of T cell receptor beta chains from one sample in a study of CD8 T cells in Susac syndrome. Using its own MiXCR run on the immunoSEQ multiplex PCR reads, TCRdb lists one record per CDR3 protein. Among 150,000 to 200,000 distinct CDR3 sequences listed, about 96% were seen once. The sequencing sample was made of CD4+ T cells from PBMCs. These receptors originate from a human donor with multiple sclerosis. Each CDR3 is given with its conserved first and last residue. A D gene is named only where the DNA matches it firmly. Clone size is shown for a subset of rows, as once, few, many or a class of expanded clone.

d_call: -
v_call: TRBV30
clone_size: -
j_call: TRBJ1-6
cdr3_aa: CAWLRDGSPLHF
cdr3_nt: TGTGCCTGGCTCAGGGATGGATCACCCCTCCACTTT

d_call: -
v_call: TRBV23-1
clone_size: -
j_call: TRBJ1-2
cdr3_aa: CASSAQAFYGYTF
cdr3_nt: TGCGCCAGCAGCGCACAAGCCTTCTATGGCTACACCTTC

d_call: TRBD2
v_call: TRBV2
clone_size: -
j_call: TRBJ2-6
cdr3_aa: CASRPFPGTSGGGANVLTF
cdr3_nt: TGTGCCAGCAGGCCTTTCCCCGGGACTAGCGGGGGTGGGGCCAACGTCCTGACTTTC

d_call: TRBD2
v_call: TRBV5-1
clone_size: -
j_call: TRBJ2-7
cdr3_aa: CASSGTSGAYEQYF
cdr3_nt: TGCGCCAGCTCCGGGACTAGCGGGGCCTACGAGCAGTACTTC

d_call: -
v_call: TRBV7-9
clone_size: -
j_call: TRBJ1-1
cdr3_aa: CASSLVLGTEAFF
cdr3_nt: TGTGCCAGCAGCTTAGTATTAGGCACTGAAGCTTTCTTT

d_call: TRBD2
v_call: TRBV3-1
clone_size: few
j_call: TRBJ2-5
cdr3_aa: CASSQGSGGTGETQYF
cdr3_nt: TGTGCCAGCAGCCAAGGTAGCGGGGGGACCGGGGAGACCCAGTACTTC

d_call: -
v_call: TRBV12-5
clone_size: -
j_call: TRBJ2-7
cdr3_aa: CASAVWDEQYF
cdr3_nt: TGTGCTAGTGCGGTCTGGGACGAGCAGTACTTC

d_call: -
v_call: TRBV12-3/TRBV12-4
clone_size: once
j_call: TRBJ2-7
cdr3_aa: CASTIGAGGEQYF
cdr3_nt: TGTGCCAGCACCATCGGGGCTGGCGGCGAGCAGTACTTC

d_call: -
v_call: TRBV29-1
clone_size: -
j_call: TRBJ2-1
cdr3_aa: CSVERADSYNEQFF
cdr3_nt: TGCAGCGTTGAACGGGCGGATTCCTACAATGAGCAGTTCTTC

d_call: -
v_call: TRBV11-2
clone_size: -
j_call: TRBJ2-5
cdr3_aa: CASTQNRETQYF
cdr3_nt: TGTGCCAGCACCCAAAACCGGGAGACCCAGTACTTC

d_call: TRBD1
v_call: TRBV30
clone_size: -
j_call: TRBJ2-3
cdr3_aa: CAWSGRGQGRTDTQYF
cdr3_nt: TGTGCCTGGAGTGGACGGGGACAGGGAAGGACAGATACGCAGTATTTT

d_call: TRBD2
v_call: TRBV7-3
clone_size: -
j_call: TRBJ2-3
cdr3_aa: CASSPGLAGGTDTQYF
cdr3_nt: TGTGCCAGCAGCCCGGGACTAGCGGGGGGCACAGATACGCAGTATTTT

d_call: -
v_call: TRBV12-3/TRBV12-4
clone_size: -
j_call: TRBJ2-5
cdr3_aa: CASSLEGFGTQYF
cdr3_nt: TGTGCCAGCAGTTTGGAAGGGTTCGGGACCCAGTACTTC

d_call: -
v_call: TRBV29-1
clone_size: -
j_call: TRBJ2-3
cdr3_aa: CSADSVDTQYF
cdr3_nt: TGCAGCGCCGACTCCGTTGATACGCAGTATTTT

d_call: -
v_call: TRBV4-2
clone_size: -
j_call: TRBJ2-1
cdr3_aa: CASSQADSPGGYEQFF
cdr3_nt: TGTGCCAGCAGCCAAGCGGACTCACCAGGGGGGTATGAGCAGTTCTTC

d_call: -
v_call: TRBV5-6
clone_size: -
j_call: TRBJ1-2
cdr3_aa: CASSWERNYGYTF
cdr3_nt: TGTGCCAGCAGCTGGGAGAGAAACTATGGCTACACCTTC

d_call: -
v_call: TRBV20-1
clone_size: -
j_call: TRBJ2-3
cdr3_aa: CSARVGLSTDTQYF
cdr3_nt: TGCAGTGCTAGAGTGGGACTCAGCACAGATACGCAGTATTTT

d_call: TRBD1
v_call: TRBV3-1
clone_size: -
j_call: TRBJ2-7
cdr3_aa: CASSREPMTGGGYEQYF
cdr3_nt: TGTGCCAGCAGCCGAGAGCCCATGACAGGGGGCGGCTACGAGCAGTACTTC

d_call: TRBD1
v_call: TRBV12-3/TRBV12-4
clone_size: -
j_call: TRBJ1-2
cdr3_aa: CASSTEGQGFGYTF
cdr3_nt: TGTGCCAGCAGTACGGAGGGACAGGGGTTCGGCTACACCTTC

d_call: -
v_call: TRBV3-1
clone_size: -
j_call: TRBJ2-7
cdr3_aa: CASRRSFSYEQYF
cdr3_nt: TGTGCCAGCAGACGGTCATTCTCCTACGAGCAGTACTTC

d_call: -
v_call: TRBV30
clone_size: -
j_call: TRBJ2-1
cdr3_aa: CAWSASVINNEQFF
cdr3_nt: TGTGCCTGGAGTGCTAGCGTAATTAACAATGAGCAGTTCTTC

d_call: TRBD2
v_call: TRBV20-1
clone_size: -
j_call: TRBJ2-1
cdr3_aa: CSARGPQGRGGRVEQFF
cdr3_nt: TGCAGTGCTAGAGGACCTCAAGGGCGGGGGGGCCGTGTTGAGCAGTTCTTC

d_call: -
v_call: TRBV5-6
clone_size: -
j_call: TRBJ2-7
cdr3_aa: CASRGVSSYEQYF
cdr3_nt: TGTGCCAGCAGAGGGGTCAGTTCCTACGAGCAGTACTTC

d_call: -
v_call: TRBV2
clone_size: -
j_call: TRBJ1-5
cdr3_aa: CASSPTPEGPQHF
cdr3_nt: TGTGCCAGCAGCCCCACACCCGAGGGGCCCCAGCATTTT